This TCR beta chain was identified in a study of post-analysis software for immune sequencing data. Overall study: In terms of disease course, relapsing-remitting, secondary progressive and progressive-relapsing multiple sclerosis were included. General study points: Batch-matched samples strongly co-clustered by F measure. Higher frequency in patients than in controls was seen for roughly five TRBV segments, with TRBV5-6, TRBV5-1 and TRBV20-1 among them. Multiple sclerosis patients showed significantly lower normalized Chao1 diversity than controls did.

The authors incorporated unique molecular identifiers into the TCR beta cDNA libraries. TCRdb fed the PCR reads into MiXCR, producing one record per CDR3 protein. The table lists roughly 670,000 distinct CDR3 sequences, 59% of them singletons, with 11% in the top ten. Germline CDR1 reads WSHSY; CDR2 reads SAAADI. With V trimmed by 2 bases and J by 0 bases, 8 bases remained unmatched. The CDR3 totals 19 residues. With regard to this clonotype: Its matching antigen is unknown.

The receptor's source is a girl aged 2 to 10 with multiple sclerosis. This sequence joins TRBV10-2 and TRBJ2-1; 12 nucleotides line up with TRBD2. Sequencing was performed on blood. CDR3 nucleotides: TGCGCCAGCAGTGAGGCAGACCCGGGACTAGCGGGCTCCTACAATGAGCAGTTCTTC. The encoded protein is CASSEADPGLAGSYNEQFF.